These T cell receptor beta chains were read from a single sample in a study of beta chain features in type 1 diabetes. The repertoire was sequenced with immunoSEQ multiplex PCR; TCRdb's copy has only in-frame clones and lacks some. In the table there are 100,000 to 150,000 clones, 15% to 20% of which are singletons. The sample consisted of central memory CD4+ T cells from blood. The receptors were sampled from a man aged 18 to 30 with type 1 diabetes. Both conserved end residues are part of each CDR3. A D gene is named only where the DNA matches it firmly. Part of the rows lack a size; the others show once, few, many or a class for expanded clones.

v_gene: TRBV6-5; j_gene: TRBJ2-7; d_gene: .; abundance: .; CDR3aa: CASSYSKGYEQYF; CDR3nt: TGTGCCAGCAGTTACTCGAAAGGGTACGAGCAGTACTTC
v_gene: TRBV9; j_gene: TRBJ2-5; d_gene: TRBD2; abundance: .; CDR3aa: CASSVGGLAGRQETQYF; CDR3nt: TGTGCCAGCAGCGTAGGGGGACTAGCGGGTCGACAAGAGACCCAGTACTTC
v_gene: TRBV23-1; j_gene: TRBJ2-1; d_gene: .; abundance: few; CDR3aa: CASSQGWPCDEQFF; CDR3nt: TGCGCCAGCAGTCAGGGGTGGCCGTGCGATGAGCAGTTCTTC
v_gene: TRBV7-2; j_gene: TRBJ2-7; d_gene: .; abundance: few; CDR3aa: CASSFGLSYEQYF; CDR3nt: TGTGCCAGCAGCTTTGGTCTCTCCTACGAGCAGTACTTC
v_gene: TRBV30; j_gene: TRBJ1-2; d_gene: TRBD1; abundance: few; CDR3aa: CAWRGQGASYGYTF; CDR3nt: TGTGCCTGGAGGGGACAGGGGGCGAGCTATGGCTACACCTTC
v_gene: TRBV6-1; j_gene: TRBJ2-1; d_gene: .; abundance: few; CDR3aa: CASRRGGEQFF; CDR3nt: TGTGCCAGCAGAAGAGGGGGAGAGCAGTTCTTC
v_gene: TRBV9; j_gene: TRBJ2-6; d_gene: .; abundance: many; CDR3aa: CASSVGAGANVLTF; CDR3nt: TGTGCCAGCAGCGTAGGGGCGGGGGCCAACGTCCTGACTTTC
v_gene: TRBV5-1; j_gene: TRBJ2-5; d_gene: TRBD2; abundance: many; CDR3aa: CASSDQPKGLAGQETQYF; CDR3nt: TGCGCCAGCAGCGATCAACCTAAGGGACTAGCGGGACAAGAGACCCAGTACTTC
v_gene: TRBV9; j_gene: TRBJ2-2; d_gene: .; abundance: few; CDR3aa: CASSILGDRTGELFF; CDR3nt: TGTGCCAGCAGCATACTGGGGGATCGTACCGGGGAGCTGTTTTTT
v_gene: TRBV25-1; j_gene: TRBJ1-5; d_gene: TRBD1; abundance: .; CDR3aa: CASSDPTGVQPQHF; CDR3nt: TGTGCCAGCAGTGACCCGACAGGGGTTCAGCCCCAGCATTTT
v_gene: TRBV7-2; j_gene: TRBJ2-5; d_gene: .; abundance: few; CDR3aa: CASSQNTGWGQETQYF; CDR3nt: TGCGCCAGCAGCCAGAATACGGGGTGGGGACAAGAGACCCAGTACTTC
v_gene: TRBV5-4; j_gene: TRBJ1-1; d_gene: .; abundance: .; CDR3aa: CASRRDFSTPTEAFF; CDR3nt: TGTGCCAGCAGAAGGGACTTCTCCACCCCCACTGAAGCTTTCTTT
v_gene: TRBV10-3; j_gene: TRBJ2-3; d_gene: TRBD2; abundance: many; CDR3aa: CAISELAGGHTGDTQYF; CDR3nt: TGTGCCATCAGTGAACTAGCGGGGGGACATACTGGGGATACGCAGTATTTT
v_gene: TRBV10-3; j_gene: TRBJ1-5; d_gene: .; abundance: many; CDR3aa: CATQGGNQPQHF; CDR3nt: TGTGCCACCCAGGGTGGCAATCAGCCCCAGCATTTT
v_gene: TRBV5-1; j_gene: TRBJ2-7; d_gene: TRBD2; abundance: .; CDR3aa: CASSLGDSGSSYEQYF; CDR3nt: TGCGCCAGCAGCTTGGGTGATAGCGGGAGCTCCTACGAGCAGTACTTC
v_gene: TRBV19; j_gene: TRBJ1-1; d_gene: .; abundance: few; CDR3aa: CASSIDLGTEAFF; CDR3nt: TGTGCCAGTAGTATAGACCTGGGAACTGAAGCTTTCTTT
v_gene: TRBV5-1; j_gene: TRBJ2-1; d_gene: TRBD1; abundance: many; CDR3aa: CASSEGQGRYNEQFF; CDR3nt: TGCGCCAGCAGCGAAGGACAGGGCCGCTACAATGAGCAGTTCTTC
v_gene: TRBV18; j_gene: TRBJ1-2; d_gene: TRBD1; abundance: .; CDR3aa: CASSRGQGYTF; CDR3nt: TGTGCCAGCTCTAGGGGACAGGGCTACACCTTC
v_gene: TRBV6-1; j_gene: TRBJ2-7; d_gene: .; abundance: .; CDR3aa: CASQRGGRSYEQYF; CDR3nt: TGTGCCAGCCAGCGAGGCGGCAGAAGTTACGAGCAGTACTTC
v_gene: TRBV2; j_gene: TRBJ2-7; d_gene: .; abundance: .; CDR3aa: CASSERPRSGYEQYF; CDR3nt: TGTGCCAGCAGTGAAAGGCCCCGAAGTGGCTACGAGCAGTACTTC
v_gene: TRBV6-1; j_gene: TRBJ2-5; d_gene: .; abundance: .; CDR3aa: CASSTLRGVHETQYF; CDR3nt: TGTGCCAGCAGTACCCTCCGCGGGGTCCATGAGACCCAGTACTTC
v_gene: TRBV30; j_gene: TRBJ2-1; d_gene: TRBD2; abundance: .; CDR3aa: CAWSIGLANNEQFF; CDR3nt: TGTGCCTGGAGTATTGGACTAGCGAACAATGAGCAGTTCTTC
v_gene: TRBV14; j_gene: TRBJ2-1; d_gene: TRBD2; abundance: many; CDR3aa: CASSLVAGGQYNEQFF; CDR3nt: TGTGCCAGCAGCCTGGTAGCGGGAGGCCAGTACAATGAGCAGTTCTTC
v_gene: TRBV18; j_gene: TRBJ2-7; d_gene: .; abundance: .; CDR3aa: CASSPRIGRSYEQYF; CDR3nt: TGTGCCAGCTCACCAAGGATTGGTCGCTCCTACGAGCAGTACTTC
v_gene: TRBV28; j_gene: TRBJ2-1; d_gene: .; abundance: many; CDR3aa: CASSPTLNEQFF; CDR3nt: TGTGCCAGCAGTCCGACCCTTAATGAGCAGTTCTTC
v_gene: TRBV7-9; j_gene: TRBJ1-1; d_gene: .; abundance: few; CDR3aa: CASSLFDGDTEAFF; CDR3nt: TGTGCCAGCAGCTTATTCGATGGGGACACTGAAGCTTTCTTT
v_gene: TRBV15; j_gene: TRBJ1-2; d_gene: .; abundance: few; CDR3aa: CATSSASRYGYTF; CDR3nt: TGTGCCACCAGCAGTGCCTCCCGCTATGGCTACACCTTC
v_gene: TRBV28; j_gene: TRBJ2-5; d_gene: .; abundance: .; CDR3aa: CASSSYRDRETQYF; CDR3nt: TGTGCCAGCAGCTCCTATAGGGATCGGGAGACCCAGTACTTC
v_gene: TRBV7-2; j_gene: TRBJ2-2; d_gene: TRBD2; abundance: .; CDR3aa: CASSPWTSGGNTGELFF; CDR3nt: TGTGCCAGCAGTCCCTGGACTAGCGGGGGAAATACCGGGGAGCTGTTTTTT
v_gene: TRBV5-1; j_gene: TRBJ2-3; d_gene: .; abundance: few; CDR3aa: CASRMGEVTDTQYF; CDR3nt: TGCGCCAGCAGAATGGGGGAGGTCACAGATACGCAGTATTTT
v_gene: TRBV6-1; j_gene: TRBJ2-2; d_gene: .; abundance: .; CDR3aa: CASRAFSAGELFF; CDR3nt: TGTGCCAGCAGGGCCTTCTCGGCCGGGGAGCTGTTTTTT
v_gene: TRBV10-3; j_gene: TRBJ1-1; d_gene: TRBD1; abundance: .; CDR3aa: CAISGQGNTEAFF; CDR3nt: TGTGCCATCAGCGGACAGGGGAACACTGAAGCTTTCTTT